These 20 T cell receptor beta chains share one sample of origin, sequenced in a study of T cell responses to AZD1222 COVID-19 vaccine. The assay was immunoSEQ multiplex PCR, and TCRdb's table has in-frame clones only and misses some. The table lists under 150,000 clones, 85% to 95% of them singletons. The sample consisted of peripheral blood, taken on day 0 of AZD1222 vaccination. These receptors were obtained from an adult in good health.

The gene calls are TRBV30 and TRBJ2-5; tentative D call: TRBD1 (6 bases). This CDR3 contains 13 residues. Germline V gives CDR1 GTSNPN, CDR2 SVGIG (reference sequence). Trimming removed 0 bases at V and 9 bases at J, with 14 bases between. The chain's CDR3 is CAWSVGSRGSQYF. The CDR3, as DNA: TGTGCCTGGAGTGTTGGCTCCAGGGGCTCCCAGTACTTC. The full variable domain, in which reference TRBV30 and TRBJ2-5 provide the parts outside the CDR3, is SQTIHQWPATLVQPVGSPLSLECTVEGTSNPNLYWYRQAAGRGLQLLFYSVGIGQISSEVPQNLSASRPQDRQFILSSKKLLLSDSGFYLCAWSVGSRGSQYFGPGTRLLVL.

The table lists this clone with a few counts. The chain is built from TRBV7-9 and TRBJ1-6, with TRBD1 as a possible D gene (5 bases). CDR1 and CDR2 from the germline V gene are SEHNR and FQNEAQ (reference sequence). CDR3 length: 15 amino acids. The V gene lost 6 bases and the J gene lost 9 bases, with 18 bases spanning the gap. DNA of the CDR3: TGTGCCAGCAGTCTCCGGGGGGAGTCCGGTTCACCCCTCCACTTT. It encodes CASSLRGESGSPLHF. The whole variable domain, remainder taken from reference TRBV7-9 and TRBJ1-6, is DTGVSQNPRHKITKRGQNVTFRCDPISEHNRLYWYRQTLGQGPEFLTYFQNEAQLEKSRLLSDRFSAERPKGSFSTLEIQRTEQGDSAMYLCASSLRGESGSPLHFGNGTRLTVT.

This chain joins TRBV7-9 and TRBJ1-1; D unresolved. The germline gives CDR1 SEHNR, CDR2 FQNEAQ (reference sequence). The CDR3 length is 12 residues. V dropped 3 bases and J dropped 6 bases, with 8 bases sitting between them. CDR3 nucleotides: TGTGCCAGCAGCTTGCATTTTGCTGAAGCTTTCTTT. Protein sequence: CASSLHFAEAFF.

The chain uses TRBV9 and TRBJ1-4; unclear D gene. Germline CDR1 is SGDLS and CDR2 is YYNGEE. V was trimmed by 6 bases and J by 3 bases, leaving 9 bases between them. CDR3 length equals 13 residues. CDR3 DNA sequence: TGTGCCAGCAACTCGGGGTCTAATGAAAAACTGTTTTTT. It yields the protein CASNSGSNEKLFF.

This clone is a singleton in its sample. This chain links TRBV9 with TRBJ1-2; D might be TRBD1 (6 bases). This CDR3 is built from 15 residues. Germline loops: CDR1 SGDLS, CDR2 YYNGEE. V lost 4 bases to trimming and J lost 8 bases, with 21 bases between them. This chain's CDR3 is CASSPKGGQAEGYTF. The CDR3 DNA reads TGTGCCAGCAGCCCAAAGGGGGGGCAGGCTGAAGGCTACACCTTC.

This clone has only a few counts. The chain carries TRBV7-2 and TRBJ2-7; D is possibly TRBD2 (6 bases). V lost 5 bases, J lost 6 bases, and 17 bases lay in between. The CDR3 is 14 amino acids. Germline V lookup: CDR1 SGHTA, CDR2 FQGNSA. The CDR3 coding sequence is TGTGCCAGCAGCCGGGACTCCCGGGGAAGCGAGCAGTACTTC. Protein product: CASSRDSRGSEQYF.

This chain links TRBV13 with TRBJ2-5; a possible D gene is TRBD1 (5 bases). Germline CDR1 reads PRHDT; CDR2 reads FYEKMQ (reference sequence). This CDR3 comprises 15 residues. Between the trimmed V and J ends, which lost 5 bases and 5 bases, there was a span of 18 bases. As DNA, the CDR3 is TGTGCCAGCAGCGGGGCAGGCACCAGGATGGAGACCCAGTACTTC. Its translation: CASSGAGTRMETQYF.

This clone appeared once. This chain uses TRBV6-5 with TRBJ1-3, with unresolved D. Germline lookup yields CDR1 MNHEY and CDR2 SVGAGI. The CDR3 extends over 13 amino acids. V lost 6 bases and J lost 0, with 6 bases in between. The DNA for the CDR3 is TGTGCCAGCAGACAGACCTCTGGAAACACCATATATTTT. Its translation: CASRQTSGNTIYF.

The count of this clone is one. The V gene is TRBV6-2 or TRBV6-3, the J gene TRBJ1-1; 8 bases agree with TRBD1. V shed 0 bases, J shed 5 bases, and the junction held 8 bases outside the gene matches. CDR1 is MNHEY, CDR2 SVGEGT, per germline. The CDR3 runs 16 residues. The CDR3 nucleotides are TGTGCCAGCAGTTACTCAAGCGACAGGGGAAATACTGAAGCTTTCTTT. It encodes CASSYSSDRGNTEAFF.

This chain joins TRBV7-2 and TRBJ2-7; D remains ambiguous. V was clipped by 5 bases and J by 4 bases, with 15 bases between them. The length of the CDR3 is 14 residues. Germline-derived CDR1 and CDR2 are SGHTA and FQGNSA. The CDR3 region has the DNA TGTGCCAGCAGCCTCACCCCTTATCGGTACGAGCAGTACTTC. It is translated as CASSLTPYRYEQYF.

This rearrangement joins TRBV4-2 to TRBJ1-2; 10 bases fit TRBD1. With V trimmed by 1 base and J by 2 bases, 1 base remained unmatched. This CDR3 has 15 residues. The germline gives CDR1 LGHNA, CDR2 YNFKEQ. The CDR3 is CASSQGGQGNYGYTF. The CDR3 region has the DNA TGTGCCAGCAGCCAAGGGGGACAGGGGAACTATGGCTACACCTTC.

This clone has just one count. V usage is TRBV2 and J usage is TRBJ2-7; TRBD1 might be the D (5 bases). CDR3 size: 13 residues. Trimming left V 6 bases short and J 0 bases short, with 9 bases between. CDR1 and CDR2 (germline): SNHLY, FYNNEI. The CDR3 sequence: CASSRAISYEQYF. The CDR3 coding sequence is TGTGCCAGCAGCAGGGCGATCTCCTACGAGCAGTACTTC.

The V call is TRBV7-8, the J call TRBJ2-1; 12 bases agree with TRBD2. The CDR3 sequence is 18 residues long. Per germline, CDR1 SGHVS and CDR2 FQNEAQ. V lost 3 bases and J lost 5; bases outside the gene matches: 11. CDR3 nucleotide sequence: TGTGCCAGCAGCTTGGGGCTAGCGGGGGGGTATCTGGACAATGAGCAGTTCTTC. Translation: CASSLGLAGGYLDNEQFF.

The chain has TRBV7-2 and TRBJ2-7; the D gene is possibly TRBD1 (5 bases). Germline CDR1 and CDR2: SGHTA and FQGNSA. Deletions cut 1 base from V and 0 bases from J, with 10 bases between. This CDR3 comprises 15 residues. In nucleotides, the CDR3 is TGTGCCAGCAGCTTAGGGTGGGGCAGCTCCTACGAGCAGTACTTC. It codes for CASSLGWGSSYEQYF.

This chain uses TRBV12-3 or TRBV12-4 with TRBJ1-2; D not resolved. This CDR3 contains 13 residues. The V and J ends lost 6 bases and 8 bases respectively, with 16 bases between them. The CDR3 nucleotides are TGTGCCAGCAGCTACAAGTTAGAAGGAGGCTACACCTTC. Protein sequence: CASSYKLEGGYTF.

The rearrangement uses TRBV15 and TRBJ2-3; a weak D match, TRBD2 (5 bases). Germline V gives CDR1 LNHNV, CDR2 YYDKDF (reference sequence). The V and J ends lost 2 bases and 4 bases respectively, with 7 bases between them. This CDR3 comprises 13 residues. In DNA form, the CDR3 reads TGTGCCACCAGCAGATCGCGGGCAGATACGCAGTATTTT. It specifies CATSRSRADTQYF.

The rearrangement joins TRBV11-2 to TRBJ2-1; 8 nucleotides line up with TRBD2. V was clipped by 5 bases and J by 6 bases; unmatched bases: 15. Germline values: CDR1 SGHAT, CDR2 FQNNGV. The CDR3 covers 17 residues. CDR3 protein: CASSREAGGPRFNEQFF. CDR3 coding DNA: TGTGCCAGCAGCAGAGAGGCGGGGGGACCCCGCTTCAATGAGCAGTTCTTC.

This sequence joins TRBV3-1 (or the pseudogene TRBV3-2) and TRBJ2-1; the match to TRBD2 covers 11 bases. V was pared by 4 bases and J by 5 bases, with 13 bases of the junction left unmatched. In germline, CDR1 is LGHDT, CDR2 YNNKEL (reference sequence). The CDR3 has 18 residues. CDR3 loop: CASSPSLLAGEPHNEQFF. CDR3 in DNA: TGTGCCAGCAGCCCAAGCCTACTAGCGGGGGAACCCCACAATGAGCAGTTCTTC.

J is TRBJ2-7 and V is TRBV11-2; D may be TRBD2 (6 bases). Deletions cut 4 bases from V and 3 bases from J, with 19 bases between. Looked up from germline, CDR1 is SGHAT and CDR2 is FQNNGV. This CDR3 is built from 16 residues. The DNA for the CDR3 is TGTGCCAGCAGCTCAGACATGGCGGGATGGGACTACGAGCAGTACTTC. It codes for CASSSDMAGWDYEQYF.

This chain's CDR3 is CASSQESQGVEIWAQYF. The CDR3 DNA sequence: TGCGCCAGCAGCCAAGAATCTCAGGGAGTGGAAATTTGGGCCCAGTACTTC. The genes are TRBV4-1 and TRBJ2-5; perhaps D is TRBD1 or TRBD2 (5 bases each). The ends were cut back, 0 bases at V and 9 bases at J, with 23 bases in the middle. Germline V CDR1 and CDR2: MGHRA, YSYEKL. There are 17 residues in the CDR3.